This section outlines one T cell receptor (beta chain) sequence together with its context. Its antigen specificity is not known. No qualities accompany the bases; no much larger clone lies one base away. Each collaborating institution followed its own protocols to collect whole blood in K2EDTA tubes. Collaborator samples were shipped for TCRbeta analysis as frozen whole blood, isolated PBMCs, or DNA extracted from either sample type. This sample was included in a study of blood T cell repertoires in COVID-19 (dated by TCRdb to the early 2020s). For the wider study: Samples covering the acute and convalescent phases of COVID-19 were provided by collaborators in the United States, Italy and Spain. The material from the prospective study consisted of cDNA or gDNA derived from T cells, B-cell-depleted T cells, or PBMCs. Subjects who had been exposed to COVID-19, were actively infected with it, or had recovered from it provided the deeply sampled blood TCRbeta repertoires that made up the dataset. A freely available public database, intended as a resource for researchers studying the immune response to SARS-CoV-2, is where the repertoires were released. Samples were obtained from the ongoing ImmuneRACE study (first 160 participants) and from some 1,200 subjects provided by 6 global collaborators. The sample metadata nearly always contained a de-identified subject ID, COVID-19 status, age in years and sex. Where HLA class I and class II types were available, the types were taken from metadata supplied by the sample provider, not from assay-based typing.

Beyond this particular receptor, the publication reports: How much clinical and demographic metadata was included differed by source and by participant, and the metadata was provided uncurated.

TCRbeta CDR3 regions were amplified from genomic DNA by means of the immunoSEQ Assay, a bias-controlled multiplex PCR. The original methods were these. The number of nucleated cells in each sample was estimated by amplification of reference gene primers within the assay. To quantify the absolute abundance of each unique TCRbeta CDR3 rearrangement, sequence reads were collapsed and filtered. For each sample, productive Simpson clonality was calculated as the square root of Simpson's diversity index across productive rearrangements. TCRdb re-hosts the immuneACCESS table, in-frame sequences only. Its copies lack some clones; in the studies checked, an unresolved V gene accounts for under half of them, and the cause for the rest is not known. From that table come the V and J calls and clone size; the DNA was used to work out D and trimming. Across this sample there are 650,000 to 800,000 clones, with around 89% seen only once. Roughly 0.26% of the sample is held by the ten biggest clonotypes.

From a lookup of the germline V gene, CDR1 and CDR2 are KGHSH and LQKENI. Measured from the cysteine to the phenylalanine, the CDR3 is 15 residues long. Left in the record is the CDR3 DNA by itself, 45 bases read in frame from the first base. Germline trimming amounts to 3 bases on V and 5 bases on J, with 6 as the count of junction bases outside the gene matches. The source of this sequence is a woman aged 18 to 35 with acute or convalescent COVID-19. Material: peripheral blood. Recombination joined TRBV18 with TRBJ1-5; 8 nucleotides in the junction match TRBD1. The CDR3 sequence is CASSPGTGAHQPQHF. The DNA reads TGTGCCAGCTCACCCGGGACAGGCGCTCATCAGCCCCAGCATTTT.